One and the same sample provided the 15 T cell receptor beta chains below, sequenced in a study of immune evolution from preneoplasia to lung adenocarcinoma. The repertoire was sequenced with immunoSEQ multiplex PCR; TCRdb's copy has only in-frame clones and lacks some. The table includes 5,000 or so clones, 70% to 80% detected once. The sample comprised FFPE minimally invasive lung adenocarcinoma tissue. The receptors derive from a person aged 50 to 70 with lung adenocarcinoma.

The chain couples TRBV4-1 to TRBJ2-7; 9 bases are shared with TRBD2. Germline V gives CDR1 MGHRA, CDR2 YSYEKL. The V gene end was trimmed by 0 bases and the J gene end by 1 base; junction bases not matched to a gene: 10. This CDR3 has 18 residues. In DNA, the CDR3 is TGCGCCAGCAGCCAAGACTTTCGGGCTAGCGGGGTTTCCTACGAGCAGTACTTC. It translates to CASSQDFRASGVSYEQYF.

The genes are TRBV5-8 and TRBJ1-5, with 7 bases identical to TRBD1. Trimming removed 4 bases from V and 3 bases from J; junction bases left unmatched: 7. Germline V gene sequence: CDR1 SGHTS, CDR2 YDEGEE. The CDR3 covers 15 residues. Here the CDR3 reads CASSPPGGDNQPQHF. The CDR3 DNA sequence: TGTGCCAGCAGCCCCCCAGGGGGGGACAATCAGCCCCAGCATTTT.

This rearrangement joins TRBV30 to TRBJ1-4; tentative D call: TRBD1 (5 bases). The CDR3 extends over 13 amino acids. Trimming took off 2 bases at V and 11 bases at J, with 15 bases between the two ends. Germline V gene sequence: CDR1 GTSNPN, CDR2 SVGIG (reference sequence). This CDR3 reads CAWSKGVNGKLFF. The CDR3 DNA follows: TGTGCCTGGAGTAAAGGGGTTAATGGGAAACTGTTTTTT.

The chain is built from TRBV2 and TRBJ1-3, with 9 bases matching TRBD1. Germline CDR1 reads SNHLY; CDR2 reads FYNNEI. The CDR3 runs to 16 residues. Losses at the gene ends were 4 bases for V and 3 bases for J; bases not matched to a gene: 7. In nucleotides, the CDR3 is TGTGCCAGCAGTGGTAGGACAGGGGTTTATGGAAACACCATATATTTT. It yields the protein CASSGRTGVYGNTIYF.

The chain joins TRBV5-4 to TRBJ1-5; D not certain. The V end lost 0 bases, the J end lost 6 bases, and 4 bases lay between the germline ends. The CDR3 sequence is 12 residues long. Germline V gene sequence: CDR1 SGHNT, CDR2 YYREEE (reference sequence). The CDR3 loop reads CASSLAVQPQHF. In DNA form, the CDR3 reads TGTGCCAGCAGCTTGGCTGTTCAGCCCCAGCATTTT.

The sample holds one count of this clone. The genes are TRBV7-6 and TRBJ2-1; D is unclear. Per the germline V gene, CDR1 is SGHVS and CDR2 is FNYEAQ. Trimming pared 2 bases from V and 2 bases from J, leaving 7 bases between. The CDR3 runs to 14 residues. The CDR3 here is CASSLRPTYNEQFF. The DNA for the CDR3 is TGTGCCAGCAGCTTAAGGCCCACCTACAATGAGCAGTTCTTC. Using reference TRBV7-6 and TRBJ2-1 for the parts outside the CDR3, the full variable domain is GAGVSQSPRYKVTKRGQDVALRCDPISGHVSLYWYRQALGQGPEFLTYFNYEAQQDKSGLPNDRFSAERPEGSISTLTIQRTEQRDSAMYRCASSLRPTYNEQFFGPGTRLTVL.

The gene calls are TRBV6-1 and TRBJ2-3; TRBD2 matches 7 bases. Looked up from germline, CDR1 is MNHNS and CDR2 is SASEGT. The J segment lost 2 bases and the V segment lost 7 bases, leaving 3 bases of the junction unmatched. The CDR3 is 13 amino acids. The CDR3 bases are TGTGCCAGCACAGCGGGGTACACAGATACGCAGTATTTT. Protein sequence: CASTAGYTDTQYF.

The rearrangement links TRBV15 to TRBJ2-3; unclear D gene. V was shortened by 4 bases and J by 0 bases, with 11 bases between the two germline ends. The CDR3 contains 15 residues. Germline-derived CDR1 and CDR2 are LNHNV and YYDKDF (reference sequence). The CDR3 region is CATSIKRASTDTQYF. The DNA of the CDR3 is TGTGCCACCAGCATTAAGCGAGCTAGCACAGATACGCAGTATTTT.

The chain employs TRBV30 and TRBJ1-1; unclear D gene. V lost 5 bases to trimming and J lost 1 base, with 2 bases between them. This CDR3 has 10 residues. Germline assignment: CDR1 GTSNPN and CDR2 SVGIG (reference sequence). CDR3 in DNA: TGTGCCTGGGGGAACACTGAAGCTTTCTTT. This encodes CAWGNTEAFF.

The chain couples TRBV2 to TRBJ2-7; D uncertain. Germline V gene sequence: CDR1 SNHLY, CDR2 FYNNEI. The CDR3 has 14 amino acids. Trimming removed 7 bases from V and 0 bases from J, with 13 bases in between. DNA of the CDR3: TGTGCCAGCACGCTCCGCCTGGGCTCCTACGAGCAGTACTTC. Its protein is CASTLRLGSYEQYF. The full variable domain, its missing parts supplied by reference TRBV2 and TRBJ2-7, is EPEVTQTPSHQVTQMGQEVILRCVPISNHLYFYWYRQILGQKVEFLVSFYNNEISEKSEIFDDQFSVERPDGSNFTLKIRSTKLEDSAMYFCASTLRLGSYEQYFGPGTRLTVT.

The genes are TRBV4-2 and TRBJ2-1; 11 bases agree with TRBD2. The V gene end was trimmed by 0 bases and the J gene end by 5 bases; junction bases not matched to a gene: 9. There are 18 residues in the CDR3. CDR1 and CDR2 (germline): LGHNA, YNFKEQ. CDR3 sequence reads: CASSQERLAGGGDNEQFF. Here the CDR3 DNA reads TGTGCCAGCAGCCAAGAGAGGCTAGCGGGGGGCGGCGACAATGAGCAGTTCTTC.

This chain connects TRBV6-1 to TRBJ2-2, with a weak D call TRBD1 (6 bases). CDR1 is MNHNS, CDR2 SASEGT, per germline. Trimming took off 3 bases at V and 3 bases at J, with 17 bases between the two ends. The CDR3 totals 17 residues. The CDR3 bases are TGTGCCAGCAGTGAGGGTCAACAGGGCTGGGACACCGGGGAGCTGTTTTTT. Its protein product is CASSEGQQGWDTGELFF.

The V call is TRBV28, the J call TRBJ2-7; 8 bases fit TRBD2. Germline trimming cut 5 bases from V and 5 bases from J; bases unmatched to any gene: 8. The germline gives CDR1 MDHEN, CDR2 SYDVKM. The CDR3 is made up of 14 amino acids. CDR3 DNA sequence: TGTGCCAGCAGTGCAGGCCTAGCGGGCGACGAGCAGTACTTC. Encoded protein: CASSAGLAGDEQYF.

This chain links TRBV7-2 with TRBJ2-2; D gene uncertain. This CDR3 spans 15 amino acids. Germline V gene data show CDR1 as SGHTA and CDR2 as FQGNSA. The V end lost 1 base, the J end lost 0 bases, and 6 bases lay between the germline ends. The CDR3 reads CASSLVRANTGELFF. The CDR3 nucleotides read TGTGCCAGCAGCTTAGTCCGGGCGAACACCGGGGAGCTGTTTTTT.

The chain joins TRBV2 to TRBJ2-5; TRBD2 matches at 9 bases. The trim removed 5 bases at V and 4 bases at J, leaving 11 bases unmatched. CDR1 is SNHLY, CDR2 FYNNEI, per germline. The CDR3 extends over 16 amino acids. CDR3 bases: TGTGCCAGCAGTCCCTTTGGGAGCGGGGGGCCAGAGACCCAGTACTTC. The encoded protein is CASSPFGSGGPETQYF.